Each of the 21 T cell receptor beta chains below was sequenced from the same sample in a study of CXCR3-negative and CXCR3-positive naive CD8 T cells. The libraries of TRB cDNA were constructed through 5' RACE using UMI labels. TCRdb re-called the 5' RACE reads and gives one entry per CDR3 protein, without DNA. In total, the table holds under 45,000 distinct CDR3 sequences. What was sequenced was memory CD8+ T cells from blood. All receptors come from a human donor in good health. Some clones in this sample may be carry-over from other donors' samples.

The chain links TRBV6-2 or TRBV6-3 to TRBJ2-7; TCRdb reports TRBD2, a call that lacks DNA to check it against. This CDR3 contains 16 residues. Germline lookup yields CDR1 MNHEY and CDR2 SVGEGT. The CDR3 spells CASSSPRGASPYEQYF.

The chain's CDR3 is CASSFGGSYNEQFF. V and J are TRBV5-1 and TRBJ2-1. Germline CDR1 and CDR2: SGHRS and YFSETQ. This CDR3 is 14 amino acids long.

The chain joins TRBV15 to TRBJ2-2. This CDR3 has 15 residues. Germline assignment: CDR1 LNHNV and CDR2 YYDKDF (reference sequence). The CDR3 region is CATSGSRSLTGELFF.

The chain's CDR3 is CASSVRLEGEQFF. J is TRBJ2-1 and V is TRBV6-4; the D gene TCRdb calls, TRBD2, cannot be checked with no DNA. The CDR3 has 13 residues. CDR1 and CDR2 (germline): MRHNA, SNTAGT.

The CDR3 here is CASSQRGASTGELFF. The genes are TRBV4-3 and TRBJ2-2; TCRdb names TRBD2, which stays unverified in the absence of DNA. The CDR3 is made up of 15 amino acids. Germline V gene sequence: CDR1 LGHNA, CDR2 YSLEER.

The J gene is TRBJ1-2, the V gene TRBV4-1. This CDR3 is built from 16 residues. Per the germline V gene, CDR1 is MGHRA and CDR2 is YSYEKL. This CDR3 is CASSQVAPPGTDGYTF.

The chain joins TRBV19 to TRBJ2-4. Germline loops: CDR1 LNHDA, CDR2 SQIVND (reference sequence). CDR3 length: 17 residues. The chain's CDR3 is CASSIKVSNLAKNIQYF.

The genes are TRBV29-1 and TRBJ2-1; TCRdb calls TRBD2, which cannot be checked without DNA. Germline V gives CDR1 SQVTM, CDR2 ANQGSEA. The CDR3 has 17 residues. The CDR3 sequence: CSVETSGKRISYNEQFF.

J is TRBJ2-3 and V is TRBV28; the D gene TCRdb calls, TRBD1, cannot be checked with no DNA. The CDR3 covers 14 residues. Germline V CDR1 and CDR2: MDHEN, SYDVKM. The CDR3 loop is CASTVTGGKDTQYF.

The chain couples TRBV29-1 to TRBJ1-1; TCRdb proposes TRBD1, but this gene call is untestable without DNA. The CDR3 length is 12 residues. From germline, CDR1 is SQVTM and CDR2 ANQGSEA. CDR3 sequence: CSVAGQGSEAFF.

V gene TRBV4-2 combines with J gene TRBJ2-1; TCRdb lists TRBD1, though no DNA is available to test this call. Germline lookup yields CDR1 LGHNA and CDR2 YNFKEQ. This CDR3 has 16 amino acids. CDR3 region: CASSQDWGQGWNEQFF.

The chain has TRBV3-1 and TRBJ2-1; TCRdb gives TRBD2 as the D gene, but with no DNA this cannot be confirmed. In germline, CDR1 is LGHDT, CDR2 YNNKEL (reference sequence). The CDR3 is made up of 18 amino acids. The CDR3 sequence: CASSHKNLGTSGRNEQFF.

The chain has TRBV29-1 and TRBJ2-7; the TRBD1 assignment by TCRdb is unverifiable without DNA. The CDR3 covers 12 residues. CDR1 SQVTM and CDR2 ANQGSEA come from the germline V gene. CDR3: CSVVSRGYEQYF.

The genes are TRBV2 and TRBJ2-6; without DNA, the TCRdb call of TRBD1 cannot be checked. Germline V gene lookup returns CDR1 SNHLY and CDR2 FYNNEI. The CDR3 is 15 residues long. Here the CDR3 reads CASCGGLTGANVLTF.

The chain's CDR3 is CASSWGLDPYEQYF. The V and J genes are TRBV7-2 and TRBJ2-7; TCRdb indicates TRBD2, and absent DNA this call remains unverified. The CDR3 is made up of 14 amino acids. Looked up from germline, CDR1 is SGHTA and CDR2 is FQGNSA.

The V call is TRBV7-2, the J call TRBJ2-7; TCRdb's D call of TRBD2 is untestable without DNA. The germline V gene encodes CDR1 SGHTA and CDR2 FQGNSA. This CDR3 is built from 15 residues. The CDR3 loop reads CASSTSGLPTYEQYF.

The chain joins TRBV6-5 to TRBJ2-6; there is no DNA to check the TCRdb D call of TRBD1. The CDR3 length is 15 residues. Germline CDR1 and CDR2: MNHEY and SVGAGI. This CDR3 is CASSQGFSGANVLTF.

This chain joins TRBV4-3 and TRBJ2-3; TCRdb proposes TRBD2, but this gene call is untestable without DNA. The germline gives CDR1 LGHNA, CDR2 YSLEER. This CDR3 region has 15 residues. CDR3 residues: CASSPIAGVTDTQYF.

The rearrangement joins TRBV5-5 to TRBJ2-3; TCRdb indicates TRBD2, and absent DNA this call remains unverified. This CDR3 comprises 18 residues. The germline V gene has CDR1 SGHKS and CDR2 YYEKEE (reference sequence). The CDR3 sequence: CASSLTRILAESTDTQYF.

V and J are TRBV7-9 and TRBJ2-6. Germline CDR1 is SEHNR and CDR2 is FQNEAQ (reference sequence). CDR3 length: 17 amino acids. The CDR3 region is CASSLGRVSSGANVLTF. Complete variable domain (other parts from reference TRBV7-9 and TRBJ2-6): DTGVSQNPRHKITKRGQNVTFRCDPISEHNRLYWYRQTLGQGPEFLTYFQNEAQLEKSRLLSDRFSAERPKGSFSTLEIQRTEQGDSAMYLCASSLGRVSSGANVLTFGAGSRLTVL.

V and J are TRBV25-1 and TRBJ2-3. CDR1 is MGHDK, CDR2 SYGVNS, per germline. The CDR3 consists of 12 residues. This chain's CDR3 is CASSVDGDTQYF. Full variable domain (missing parts from reference TRBV25-1 and TRBJ2-3): EADIYQTPRYLVIGTGKKITLECSQTMGHDKMYWYQQDPGMELHLIHYSYGVNSTEKGDLSSESTVSRIRTEHFPLTLESARPSHTSQYLCASSVDGDTQYFGPGTRLTVL.